The 28 T cell receptor beta chains listed next were all sequenced from one sample in a study of control samples from healthy donors and cancer patients. TCRdb keeps only in-frame clones here, not all; method: immunoSEQ multiplex PCR. Among 400,000 to 500,000 clones listed, 90% were seen once. The sample consisted of PBMCs. The source of these receptors is a man aged 40-49 years with head and neck cancer.

V usage is TRBV18 and J usage is TRBJ2-1; D ambiguous. The germline V gene encodes CDR1 KGHSH and CDR2 LQKENI. The ends were cut back, 3 bases at V and 7 bases at J, with 4 bases in the middle. The CDR3 contains 11 residues. CDR3 region: CASSPNNEQFF. CDR3 DNA: TGTGCCAGCTCACCCAATAATGAGCAGTTCTTC.

The chain carries TRBV4-1 and TRBJ2-1, with D perhaps matching TRBD1 (6 bases). Germline-derived CDR1 and CDR2 are MGHRA and YSYEKL. V was cut by 0 bases and J by 0 bases, with 15 bases left in between. The CDR3 loop spans 18 amino acids. The CDR3 sequence is CASSQEAGIRGSYNEQFF. For the CDR3, the DNA is TGCGCCAGCAGCCAAGAAGCCGGGATCAGGGGCTCCTACAATGAGCAGTTCTTC.

This chain uses TRBV29-1 with TRBJ1-1; 8 bases match TRBD1. The germline V gene has CDR1 SQVTM and CDR2 ANQGSEA. This CDR3 region has 13 residues. V was clipped by 7 bases and J by 1 base; unmatched bases: 5. The DNA for the CDR3 is TGCAGCGCGCGGACAGGGCGGAACACTGAAGCTTTCTTT. Translation: CSARTGRNTEAFF.

The genes are TRBV30 and TRBJ2-6, with 10 bases matching TRBD1. This CDR3 is 15 amino acids long. The germline V gene encodes CDR1 GTSNPN and CDR2 SVGIG (reference sequence). Losses at the gene ends were 7 bases for V and 0 bases for J; bases not matched to a gene: 3. The CDR3 sequence: CALTGGRSGANVLTF. CDR3 coding DNA: TGTGCCTTGACAGGGGGCCGCTCTGGGGCCAACGTCCTGACTTTC.

V is TRBV28 and J is TRBJ2-3, with D possibly being TRBD1 (7 bases). The CDR3 runs 18 residues. Deletions cut 2 bases from V and 0 bases from J, with 18 bases between. Germline assignment: CDR1 MDHEN and CDR2 SYDVKM. This chain's CDR3 is CASSLETPTGTSTDTQYF. The CDR3 coding sequence is TGTGCCAGCAGTTTAGAAACCCCGACAGGGACTAGCACAGATACGCAGTATTTT.

The chain links TRBV7-2 to TRBJ2-7; TRBD1 aligns across 9 bases. CDR3 length: 15 amino acids. The germline V gene has CDR1 SGHTA and CDR2 FQGNSA. The V and J ends lost 1 base and 4 bases, in that order; junction bases with no gene match: 5. In DNA, the CDR3 is TGTGCCAGCAGCTTAGAGACAGGGGGACTATACGAGCAGTACTTC. It is translated as CASSLETGGLYEQYF.

The chain is built from TRBV6-2 or TRBV6-3 and TRBJ2-1, with 9 positions matching TRBD2. Germline V gene sequence: CDR1 MNHEY, CDR2 SVGEGT. With V trimmed by 5 bases and J by 4 bases, 9 bases remained unmatched. The CDR3 is made up of 16 amino acids. CDR3 nucleotides: TGTGCCAGCAGTGTTCCGGGACTAGCCTTATACAATGAGCAGTTCTTC. Its protein is CASSVPGLALYNEQFF.

V is TRBV10-3 and J is TRBJ1-2; D may be TRBD1 (6 bases). The CDR3 extends over 16 amino acids. Between the trimmed V and J ends, which lost 10 bases and 0 bases, there was a span of 21 bases. Per the germline V gene, CDR1 is ENHRY and CDR2 is SYGVKD. CDR3 in DNA: TGTGCCACCACACCCGGGACAACCTCTACTAACTATGGCTACACCTTC. Protein sequence: CATTPGTTSTNYGYTF.

The chain links TRBV6-4 to TRBJ2-5, with 14 bases matching TRBD2. J gave up 2 bases and V 0 bases, and 8 bases lay outside the gene matches. The CDR3 length is 19 residues. The germline gives CDR1 MRHNA, CDR2 SNTAGT. The CDR3 loop reads CASSDSLWTSGRCQETQYF. Written as DNA, the CDR3 is TGTGCCAGCAGTGACTCCTTATGGACTAGCGGGAGGTGTCAAGAGACCCAGTACTTC.

As DNA, the CDR3 is TGTGCCAGCAGCTTAGGTGGAGGTCCGGACTTCTGGATGAACACTGAAGCTTTCTTT. Translation gives CASSLGGGPDFWMNTEAFF. The V call is TRBV7-9, the J call TRBJ1-1; the D is unclear. Germline V gives CDR1 SEHNR, CDR2 FQNEAQ (reference sequence). Trimming stripped 1 base from V and 0 bases from J, with 21 bases between. The length of the CDR3 is 19 residues.

The chain recombines TRBV6-5 with TRBJ1-1; D is unclear. With 7 bases removed from V and 0 bases from J, the gap between germline ends came to 15 bases. Germline V CDR1 and CDR2: MNHEY, SVGAGI. This CDR3 contains 15 residues. CDR3 residues: CASTSAGDMNTEAFF. The CDR3 DNA sequence: TGTGCCAGCACGAGTGCAGGAGACATGAACACTGAAGCTTTCTTT.

This clone was detected only once. This chain connects TRBV3-1 (or the pseudogene TRBV3-2) to TRBJ2-1; maybe TRBD2 (6 bases). This CDR3 is built from 15 residues. Germline V lookup: CDR1 LGHDT, CDR2 YNNKEL (reference sequence). V lost 2 bases, J lost 4 bases, and 12 bases lay in between. CDR3 coding DNA: TGTGCCAGCAGCCAAAGAGTAGCGGTTTACAATGAGCAGTTCTTC. Encoded protein: CASSQRVAVYNEQFF.

In DNA form, the CDR3 reads TGTGCCAGCACTAGTCGGGGGACGGGTGAAGCTTTCTTT. Its translation: CASTSRGTGEAFF. The V and J genes are TRBV6-6 and TRBJ1-1; perhaps TRBD1 as D (5 bases). The CDR3 totals 13 residues. Germline-derived CDR1 and CDR2 are MNHNY and SVGAGI (reference sequence). V was cut by 7 bases and J by 7 bases, with 16 bases left in between.

The genes are TRBV4-1 and TRBJ2-1; tentative D call: TRBD2 (5 bases). With 2 bases removed from V and 10 bases from J, the gap between germline ends came to 9 bases. The CDR3 runs to 12 residues. The V gene's germline CDR1 is MGHRA and CDR2 YSYEKL. CDR3 in DNA: TGCGCCAGCAGCCAATATCAGCGGGAGCAGTTCTTC. This gives the protein CASSQYQREQFF.

The chain recombines TRBV4-3 with TRBJ2-5, with TRBD1 matching 7 bases. The CDR3 sequence is 15 residues long. Losses at the gene ends were 4 bases for V and 1 base for J; bases not matched to a gene: 6. CDR1 LGHNA and CDR2 YSLEER come from the germline V gene. Here the CDR3 DNA reads TGCGCCAGCAGCCGCGTGGGACAGTCCCAAGAGACCCAGTACTTC. This translates into CASSRVGQSQETQYF.

This clone has only one observation. V is TRBV19 and J is TRBJ1-1; D is uncertain. In germline, CDR1 is LNHDA, CDR2 SQIVND (reference sequence). The CDR3 is 14 amino acids. V was cut by 3 bases and J by 1 base, with 9 bases left in between. The CDR3 DNA sequence: TGTGCCAGTAGTATTTGGAGAGAGAACACTGAAGCTTTCTTT. Its translation: CASSIWRENTEAFF.

With respect to this clone: Other DNA sequences of this sample code for an identical CDR3. The chain recombines TRBV7-9 with TRBJ2-7; D may be TRBD2 (6 bases). Germline CDR1 is SEHNR and CDR2 is FQNEAQ (reference sequence). With 4 bases removed from V and 4 bases from J, the gap between germline ends came to 14 bases. This CDR3 is built from 14 residues. The CDR3 protein is CASSWPGLPYEQYF. Here the CDR3 DNA reads TGTGCCAGCAGCTGGCCAGGACTACCGTACGAGCAGTACTTC.

The rearrangement joins TRBV6-6 to TRBJ1-1; D is unresolved. This CDR3 region has 14 residues. Per germline, CDR1 MNHNY and CDR2 SVGAGI (reference sequence). V lost 7 bases to trimming and J lost 1 base, with 13 bases between them. The DNA of the CDR3 is TGTGCCAGCACCCCCGTAAGGGCGAACACTGAAGCTTTCTTT. It encodes CASTPVRANTEAFF.

The CDR3 DNA sequence: TGTGCCAGCATTGGCTCTCTTGGGACGAACACTGAAGCTTTCTTT. Translation gives CASIGSLGTNTEAFF. This chain links TRBV28 with TRBJ1-1, with D maybe TRBD1 (5 bases). V lost 7 bases, J lost 1 base, and 16 bases lay in between. CDR3 length: 15 residues. Germline V gene data show CDR1 as MDHEN and CDR2 as SYDVKM.

Notes on this clone: The same CDR3 also results from other DNA sequences found in this sample. CDR3 sequence: CSAREGETQYF. The DNA of the CDR3 is TGCAGTGCTAGAGAGGGGGAGACCCAGTACTTC. This sequence joins TRBV20-1 and TRBJ2-5; D not resolved. This CDR3 is 11 amino acids long. From germline, CDR1 is DFQATT and CDR2 SNEGSKA (reference sequence). Deletions cut 0 bases from V and 5 bases from J, with 4 bases between.

The chain recombines TRBV24-1 with TRBJ2-1; 7 positions agree with TRBD1. J lost 2 bases, V lost 0 bases, and 12 bases had no gene match. Germline assignment: CDR1 KGHDR and CDR2 SFDVKD. CDR3 length: 19 amino acids. The CDR3 region is CATSDLQRNTGAAYNEQFF. Written as DNA, the CDR3 is TGTGCCACCAGTGATTTGCAGAGGAATACAGGGGCCGCCTACAATGAGCAGTTCTTC.

The CDR3 sequence is CASSYQGGGRTGELFF. DNA for the CDR3: TGTGCCAGCAGTTACCAAGGAGGGGGCAGGACCGGGGAGCTGTTTTTT. The chain links TRBV6-6 to TRBJ2-2, with D possibly TRBD1 on 7 matching bases. The CDR3 contains 16 residues. Trimming took off 2 bases at V and 5 bases at J, with 15 bases between the two ends. CDR1 and CDR2 (germline): MNHNY, SVGAGI (reference sequence).

This chain connects TRBV6-5 to TRBJ2-7, with 10 bases identical to TRBD1. This CDR3 has 15 residues. V was clipped by 2 bases and J by 3 bases; unmatched bases: 4. Germline V lookup: CDR1 MNHEY, CDR2 SVGAGI. The CDR3 loop reads CASSYVRDRGYEQYF. As DNA, the CDR3 is TGTGCCAGCAGTTACGTCCGGGACAGGGGCTACGAGCAGTACTTC.

The genes are TRBV6-5 and TRBJ1-6, with D unresolved. The ends were cut back, 2 bases at V and 5 bases at J, with 13 bases in the middle. The CDR3 loop spans 16 amino acids. Germline V gene data show CDR1 as MNHEY and CDR2 as SVGAGI. This CDR3 reads CASSYARAKHNSPLHF. The DNA of the CDR3 is TGTGCCAGCAGTTACGCAAGGGCTAAGCATAATTCACCCCTCCACTTT.

The chain employs TRBV19 and TRBJ1-2; D not certain. Germline V lookup: CDR1 LNHDA, CDR2 SQIVND (reference sequence). The CDR3 has 12 amino acids. V dropped 4 bases and J dropped 2 bases, with 5 bases sitting between them. In nucleotides, the CDR3 is TGTGCCAGTAGTAAGAGAAACTATGGCTACACCTTC. Its translation: CASSKRNYGYTF.

The CDR3 DNA reads as TGTGCCAGCAGTTTAGGACAGGGGGCAGGACTTGAGATGGGCACCGGGGAGCTGTTTTTT. Protein: CASSLGQGAGLEMGTGELFF. The V call is TRBV27, the J call TRBJ2-2, with 11 bases lining up with TRBD1. The CDR3 is 20 residues long. The germline gives CDR1 MNHEY, CDR2 SMNVEV (reference sequence). J was trimmed by 4 bases and V by 2 bases; bases with no gene match: 15.

V and J are TRBV28 and TRBJ1-1, with D possibly matching TRBD1 (5 bases). Trimming removed 5 bases from V and 6 bases from J, with 16 bases in between. The CDR3 has 14 residues. Germline V gene sequence: CDR1 MDHEN, CDR2 SYDVKM. CDR3 region: CASSPGGQGAEAFF. The CDR3 coding sequence is TGTGCCAGCAGTCCGGGCGGGCAGGGCGCTGAAGCTTTCTTT.

V usage is TRBV4-3 and J usage is TRBJ2-7; D ambiguous. In germline, CDR1 is LGHNA, CDR2 YSLEER. The ends were cut back, 0 bases at V and 6 bases at J, with 15 bases in the middle. The CDR3 covers 15 residues. The CDR3 here is CASSQDRVMGLEQYF. The CDR3 bases are TGCGCCAGCAGCCAAGATAGGGTCATGGGTCTCGAGCAGTACTTC.